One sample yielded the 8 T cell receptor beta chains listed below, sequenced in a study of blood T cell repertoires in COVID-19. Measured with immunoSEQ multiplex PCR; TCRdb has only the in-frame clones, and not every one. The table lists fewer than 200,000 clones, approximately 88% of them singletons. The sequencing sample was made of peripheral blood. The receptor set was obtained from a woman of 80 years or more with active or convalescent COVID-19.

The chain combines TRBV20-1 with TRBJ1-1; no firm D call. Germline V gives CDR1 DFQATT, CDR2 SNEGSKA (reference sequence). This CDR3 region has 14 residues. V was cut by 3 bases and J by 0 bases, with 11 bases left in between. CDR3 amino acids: CSASEGPLNTEAFF. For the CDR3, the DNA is TGCAGTGCTAGTGAGGGCCCCTTGAACACTGAAGCTTTCTTT.

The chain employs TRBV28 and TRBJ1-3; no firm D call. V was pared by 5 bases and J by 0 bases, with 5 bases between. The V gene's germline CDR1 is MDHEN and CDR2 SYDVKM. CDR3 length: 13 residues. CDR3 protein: CASSASSGNTIYF. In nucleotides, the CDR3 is TGTGCCAGCAGTGCGAGCTCTGGAAACACCATATATTTT.

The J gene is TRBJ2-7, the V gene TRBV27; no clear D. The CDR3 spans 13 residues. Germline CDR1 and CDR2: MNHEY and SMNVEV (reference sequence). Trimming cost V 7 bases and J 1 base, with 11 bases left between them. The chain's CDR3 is CASNDRRSYEQYF. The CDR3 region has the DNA TGTGCCAGCAACGATCGCAGATCCTACGAGCAGTACTTC.

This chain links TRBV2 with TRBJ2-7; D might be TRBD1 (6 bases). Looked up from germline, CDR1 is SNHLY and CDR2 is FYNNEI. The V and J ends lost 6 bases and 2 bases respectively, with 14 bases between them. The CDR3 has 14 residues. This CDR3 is CASRDQTGTYEQYF. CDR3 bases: TGTGCCAGCAGGGACCAGACAGGTACCTACGAGCAGTACTTC.

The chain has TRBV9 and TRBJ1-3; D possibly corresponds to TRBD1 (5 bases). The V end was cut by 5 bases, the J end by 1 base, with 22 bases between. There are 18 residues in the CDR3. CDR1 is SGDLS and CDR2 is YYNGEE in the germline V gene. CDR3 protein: CASSQETSGTQSGNTIYF. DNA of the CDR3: TGTGCCAGCAGTCAGGAAACCTCCGGGACTCAATCTGGAAACACCATATATTTT.

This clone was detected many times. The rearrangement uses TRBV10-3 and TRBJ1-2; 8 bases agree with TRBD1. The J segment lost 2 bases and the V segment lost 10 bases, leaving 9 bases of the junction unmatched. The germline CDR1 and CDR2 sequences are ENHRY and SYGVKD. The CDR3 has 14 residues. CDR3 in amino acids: CATREQGGNYGYTF. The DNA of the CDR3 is TGTGCCACCCGTGAACAGGGGGGAAACTATGGCTACACCTTC.

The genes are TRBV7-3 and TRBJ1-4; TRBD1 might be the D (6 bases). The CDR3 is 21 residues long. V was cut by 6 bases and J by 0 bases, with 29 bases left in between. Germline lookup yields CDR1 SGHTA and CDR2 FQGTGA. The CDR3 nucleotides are TGTGCCAGCAGTTCCAAAGCGGTGGCAGGGGAACTTCAGTCAACTAATGAAAAACTGTTTTTT. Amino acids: CASSSKAVAGELQSTNEKLFF.

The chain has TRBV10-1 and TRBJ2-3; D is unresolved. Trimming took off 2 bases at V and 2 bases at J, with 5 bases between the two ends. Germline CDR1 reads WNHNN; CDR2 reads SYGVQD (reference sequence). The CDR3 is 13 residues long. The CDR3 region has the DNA TGCGCCAGCAGTGAGAGAGTCACAGATACGCAGTATTTT. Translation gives CASSERVTDTQYF.